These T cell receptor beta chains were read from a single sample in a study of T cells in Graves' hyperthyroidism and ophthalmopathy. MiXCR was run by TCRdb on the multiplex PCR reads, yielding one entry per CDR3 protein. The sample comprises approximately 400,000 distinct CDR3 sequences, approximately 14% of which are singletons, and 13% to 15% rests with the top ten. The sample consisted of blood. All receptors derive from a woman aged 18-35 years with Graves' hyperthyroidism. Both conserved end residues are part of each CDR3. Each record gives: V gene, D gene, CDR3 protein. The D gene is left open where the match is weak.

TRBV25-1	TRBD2	CASSEVRGTFYNEQFF
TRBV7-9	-	CASSSTSGWDSYEQYF
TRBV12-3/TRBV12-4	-	CASSSGGNNQPQHF
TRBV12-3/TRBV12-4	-	CASSLLGVGNTIYF
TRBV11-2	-	CASRLGRNTEAFF
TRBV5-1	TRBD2	CASSPSLLAVNTGELFF
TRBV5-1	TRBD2	CATAGTSLGDGERFF
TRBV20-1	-	CSASPSSGDTQYF
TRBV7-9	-	CASSPHGQMNTEAFF
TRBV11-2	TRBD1	CDSSLGQGRPYFSGNTIYF
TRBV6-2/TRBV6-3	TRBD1	CASSDREETEAFF
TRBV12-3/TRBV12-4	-	CASMRGYGAGNTIYF
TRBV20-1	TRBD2	CSARAGGTSYNEQFF
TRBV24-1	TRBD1	CATSDSLQTPGQGAFGANVLTF
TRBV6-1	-	CASSSTEGQLYGYTF
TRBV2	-	CASIPGSTNSAFTDTQYF
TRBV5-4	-	CASSLSGYPPTYEQYF
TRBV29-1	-	CSVEDLAQPAFF
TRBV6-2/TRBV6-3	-	CASSPNTGKGPNQPQHF
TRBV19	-	CASSIVGRSYTF
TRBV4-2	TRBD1	CASSHAPGQPYEQYF
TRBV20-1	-	CSARDRPRPEQYF
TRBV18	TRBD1	CASSPQGQMNTGELFF
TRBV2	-	CASSERYTGELFF
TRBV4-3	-	CASSPEARPRPEKLFF
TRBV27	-	CASSSIDQPRAFF
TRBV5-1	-	CASAPGLNQPQHF
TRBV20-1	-	CSARDRILNQPQHF
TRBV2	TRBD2	CASLAGVSYNEQFF
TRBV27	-	CASSSTLRWVNTEAFF
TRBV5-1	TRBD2	CASSFQTPGLANSYEQYF
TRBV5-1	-	CASSPLGEMNTEAFF
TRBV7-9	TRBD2	CATGQGLAGESYEQYF
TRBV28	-	CASSTGTTSYEQYF
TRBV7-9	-	CASSLEIGQYF
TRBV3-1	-	CASSQGPGRWNTEAFF
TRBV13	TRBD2	CASSTQLAGDTRGTDTQYF
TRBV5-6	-	CASSLRFGKNTGELFF
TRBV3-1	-	CASSRWERAGLSYEQYF
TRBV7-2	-	CASSPSAQLDNEQFF
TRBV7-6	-	CASSSRPGVAGPERNEQFF
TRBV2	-	CASSEGLRGETQYF
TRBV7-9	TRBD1	CASSLTTGTATDTQYF
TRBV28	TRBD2	CATVLAGVGGELFF
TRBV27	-	CASSRQQGLRYEQYF
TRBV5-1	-	CASSLSIWRGKETQYF
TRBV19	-	CASSILAVTGNQPQHF
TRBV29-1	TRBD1	CSVGDSQGNTIYF
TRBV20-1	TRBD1	CSAMSGGKGYEQYF
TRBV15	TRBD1	CATSRVAGGGGHTF
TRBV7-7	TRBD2	CASSLVFRLAVISYEQYF
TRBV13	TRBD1	CASSLGPGQLLTDTQYF
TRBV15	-	CATSRDLTANNEQFF
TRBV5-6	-	CASSWELEEAEAFF
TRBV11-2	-	CASSLVRVQRRDNQPQHF
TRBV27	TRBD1	CASSRDSWGGANVLTF
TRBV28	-	CASSAGTTNNEQFF
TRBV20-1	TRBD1	CSARAGQGYGQYF
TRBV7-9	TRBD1	CASSFTGTGNYEQYF
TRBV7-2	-	CASSLETYYNEQFF